The source of this T cell receptor beta chain is a study of blood T cell repertoires in COVID-19. Study-wide context: Sites across the United States, Italy and Spain contributed samples from acute and convalescent COVID-19. The analysed material was cDNA or gDNA that came from T cells, B-cell-depleted T cells, or PBMCs.

CDR1 and CDR2 from the germline V gene are SGHTA and FQGNSA. The V segment lost 4 bases and the J segment 1 base; nucleotides outside the gene matches: 3. CDR3 length equals 16 residues. In the study's own analysis: Amplification of reference gene primers provided the estimated nucleated cell counts. Clones were read by immunoSEQ multiplex PCR, and TCRdb kept only the in-frame ones, dropping some. The V and J calls and clone size were taken over from that table, and D and trimming were inferred from the DNA. This sample has 53,000 or so clones, with more than 80% found just once. This receptor was identified in a man older than 75 with acute or convalescent COVID-19. The specimen sequenced was peripheral blood. The rearrangement uses TRBV7-2 and TRBJ2-2, with TRBD2 matching 10 bases. As DNA, the CDR3 is TGTGCCAGCAGCTCCCAGCGGGGGGGGAACACCGGGGAGCTGTTTTTT. Protein: CASSSQRGGNTGELFF.